The 30 T cell receptor beta chains presented below share a single source sample, sequenced in a study of early T cells in non-severe SARS-CoV-2 infection. Via MiXCR, TCRdb re-called the 5' RACE reads, giving one row per CDR3 protein. In the table there are 40,000 to 55,000 distinct CDR3 sequences, less than 30% of which are singletons. This sample comprised whole blood, obtained at baseline. The source of these receptors is an adult who was a healthcare worker with PCR-confirmed SARS-CoV-2 infection or an uninfected control (not recorded which).

The V and J genes are TRBV29-1 and TRBJ2-1; TRBD1 agrees at 8 bases. The CDR3 is 14 amino acids. Per germline, CDR1 SQVTM and CDR2 ANQGSEA. The junction had 5 bases not matched to a gene; V was cut back by 7 bases and J by 0 bases. CDR3 loop: CSATGTGSYNEQFF. In DNA, the CDR3 is TGCAGCGCCACCGGGACAGGCTCCTACAATGAGCAGTTCTTC.

This clonotype was seen a handful of times. The chain joins TRBV14 to TRBJ2-3; TRBD2 matches 8 bases. With V trimmed by 4 bases and J by 0 bases, 3 bases remained unmatched. CDR1 SGHDN and CDR2 FVKESK come from the germline V gene. This CDR3 comprises 15 residues. The CDR3 reads CASSRASGSTDTQYF. For the CDR3, the DNA is TGTGCCAGCAGCCGGGCTAGCGGGAGCACAGATACGCAGTATTTT.

The rearrangement joins TRBV25-1 to TRBJ2-7; 11 bases are shared with TRBD2. The germline V gene has CDR1 MGHDK and CDR2 SYGVNS. The ends lost 8 bases at V and 0 bases at J; junction bases unmatched: 3. There are 14 residues in the CDR3. The CDR3 protein is CASEGLAVSYEQYF. As DNA, the CDR3 is TGTGCCAGCGAGGGACTAGCGGTCTCCTACGAGCAGTACTTC.

V usage is TRBV7-2 and J usage is TRBJ2-6; the D gene is possibly TRBD1 (5 bases). CDR1 SGHTA and CDR2 FQGNSA come from the germline V gene. The CDR3 consists of 16 residues. The ends were cut back, 4 bases at V and 2 bases at J, with 12 bases in the middle. The CDR3 protein is CASSSAVGPGANVLTF. The CDR3 DNA is TGTGCCAGCAGCTCCGCTGTGGGGCCTGGGGCCAACGTCCTGACTTTC.

This clonotype was found many times. V is TRBV20-1 and J is TRBJ1-6; D is unresolved. The CDR3 is 15 residues long. Per germline, CDR1 DFQATT and CDR2 SNEGSKA (reference sequence). V was cut by 6 bases and J by 0 bases, with 12 bases left in between. In nucleotides, the CDR3 is TGCAGTGCCTCCCCCAAGAGCTCCTATAATTCACCCCTCCACTTT. Residues: CSASPKSSYNSPLHF.

The sample holds a few counts of this clonotype. This chain uses TRBV6-6 with TRBJ1-4; 7 bases are shared with TRBD1. Germline V gene lookup returns CDR1 MNHNY and CDR2 SVGAGI (reference sequence). Trimming took 5 bases from V and 6 from J; bases not matched to a gene: 9. The CDR3 has 15 amino acids. CDR3 protein: CASSIQGDPHEKLFF. The CDR3 DNA follows: TGTGCCAGCAGTATCCAGGGGGACCCCCATGAAAAACTGTTTTTT.

This clonotype was detected a few times. The chain combines TRBV7-6 with TRBJ2-5; no firm D call. Germline lookup yields CDR1 SGHVS and CDR2 FNYEAQ. V was clipped by 7 bases and J by 2 bases, with 14 bases between them. The CDR3 sequence is 14 residues long. CDR3 DNA: TGTGCCAGCACCCCTCGCCCAGGACAAGAGACCCAGTACTTC. Its protein product is CASTPRPGQETQYF.

V gene TRBV7-9 combines with J gene TRBJ2-5; unclear D gene. This CDR3 is built from 13 residues. The ends were cut back, 5 bases at V and 1 base at J, with 8 bases in the middle. Germline V gene lookup returns CDR1 SEHNR and CDR2 FQNEAQ (reference sequence). For the CDR3, the DNA is TGTGCCAGCAGCAGCCCTAGCCAAGAGACCCAGTACTTC. It codes for CASSSPSQETQYF.

This clonotype was seen a few times. This chain links TRBV6-4 with TRBJ2-1; the D is unclear. Germline CDR1 is MRHNA and CDR2 is SNTAGT. This CDR3 is built from 9 residues. The V end lost 3 bases, the J end lost 10 bases, and 1 base lay between the germline ends. The CDR3 nucleotides are TGTGCCAGCAGTGAGGAGCAGTTCTTC. Its translation is CASSEEQFF.

This clonotype has only one observation. The rearrangement uses TRBV6-2 or TRBV6-3 and TRBJ2-3; 10 bases are a match to TRBD2. Germline-derived CDR1 and CDR2 are MNHEY and SVGEGT. There are 15 residues in the CDR3. The J segment lost 4 bases and the V segment lost 2 bases, leaving 3 bases of the junction unmatched. CDR3 loop: CASSYGLAGADTQYF. DNA for the CDR3: TGTGCCAGCAGTTACGGGCTAGCGGGGGCAGATACGCAGTATTTT.

Here the CDR3 reads CASSPGTADTNTEAFF. The CDR3 DNA reads TGTGCCAGCTCACCGGGTACAGCGGATACGAACACTGAAGCTTTCTTT. This chain joins TRBV18 and TRBJ1-1; no firm D call. Trimming pared 3 bases from V and 1 base from J, leaving 15 bases between. The CDR3 runs to 16 residues. Germline-derived CDR1 and CDR2 are KGHSH and LQKENI.

This clonotype was observed once. The rearrangement joins TRBV5-1 to TRBJ2-5; D is possibly TRBD1 (6 bases). Trimming took off 5 bases at V and 5 bases at J, with 13 bases between the two ends. Germline V gene lookup returns CDR1 SGHRS and CDR2 YFSETQ. This CDR3 spans 13 amino acids. The CDR3 DNA sequence: TGCGCCAGCAGTCCCACAGGGTACGAGACCCAGTACTTC. It is translated as CASSPTGYETQYF. Filled out from reference TRBV5-1 and TRBJ2-5, the complete variable domain reads KAGVTQTPRYLIKTRGQQVTLSCSPISGHRSVSWYQQTPGQGLQFLFEYFSETQRNKGNFPGRFSGRQFSNSRSEMNVSTLELGDSALYLCASSPTGYETQYFGPGTRLLVL.

The chain has TRBV5-4 and TRBJ1-1; TRBD1 agrees at 7 bases. The CDR3 is 16 amino acids. Germline CDR1 is SGHNT and CDR2 is YYREEE (reference sequence). V was pared by 4 bases and J by 1 base, with 10 bases of the junction left unmatched. The CDR3 here is CASSPGRQGPNTEAFF. CDR3 sequence (DNA): TGTGCCAGCAGCCCCGGACGACAGGGCCCGAACACTGAAGCTTTCTTT.

The chain links TRBV18 to TRBJ1-1, with TRBD1 as a possible D gene (6 bases). The CDR3 is 11 residues long. The germline CDR1 and CDR2 sequences are KGHSH and LQKENI. With 6 bases removed from V and 10 bases from J, the gap between germline ends came to 12 bases. CDR3 residues: CASSLDRSAFF. In nucleotides, the CDR3 is TGTGCCAGCTCTCTCGACAGGTCAGCTTTCTTT.

The chain has TRBV4-1 and TRBJ1-1, with 9 bases that match TRBD1. Germline assignment: CDR1 MGHRA and CDR2 YSYEKL. This CDR3 has 16 residues. Trimming cost V 4 bases and J 4 bases; bases outside gene matches: 10. DNA for the CDR3: TGCGCCAGCAGCCCGAGAGTACAGGGGGCCGGCACTGAAGCTTTCTTT. It specifies CASSPRVQGAGTEAFF.

This clonotype was seen a few times. The chain joins TRBV5-8 to TRBJ2-6; D unresolved. With 0 bases removed from V and 0 bases from J, the gap between germline ends came to 10 bases. From germline, CDR1 is SGHTS and CDR2 YDEGEE. The CDR3 consists of 17 residues. The CDR3 DNA follows: TGTGCCAGCAGCTTGGCTACCAGGCTCTCTGGGGCCAACGTCCTGACTTTC. Its protein product is CASSLATRLSGANVLTF.

The gene calls are TRBV7-9 and TRBJ1-5, with D maybe TRBD1 (5 bases). Germline CDR1 is SEHNR and CDR2 is FQNEAQ (reference sequence). The CDR3 has 16 residues. The V and J ends lost 4 bases and 0 bases respectively, with 13 bases between them. CDR3 residues: CASSSPTDYSNQPQHF. Here the CDR3 DNA reads TGTGCCAGCAGCTCCCCGACAGACTATAGCAATCAGCCCCAGCATTTT.

V usage is TRBV20-1 and J usage is TRBJ1-5; no clear D. The V gene's germline CDR1 is DFQATT and CDR2 SNEGSKA (reference sequence). This CDR3 has 12 amino acids. V dropped 3 bases and J dropped 4 bases, with 7 bases sitting between them. The chain's CDR3 is CSASWGNQPQHF. The CDR3 coding sequence is TGCAGTGCTAGTTGGGGAAATCAGCCCCAGCATTTT.

The rearrangement links TRBV7-2 to TRBJ1-6, with 9 bases lining up with TRBD1. Germline V lookup: CDR1 SGHTA, CDR2 FQGNSA. CDR3 size: 14 residues. With 4 bases clipped from V and 7 bases from J, the junction kept 2 bases outside the gene matches. CDR3 nucleotides: TGTGCCAGCAGCTCCGGGACAGGGAATTCACCCCTCCACTTT. This sequence encodes CASSSGTGNSPLHF.

V and J are TRBV7-8 and TRBJ2-5; D tentatively fits TRBD1 or TRBD2 (7 bases each). The CDR3 loop spans 14 amino acids. V was cut by 5 bases and J by 3 bases, with 13 bases left in between. In germline, CDR1 is SGHVS, CDR2 FQNEAQ. The DNA for the CDR3 is TGTGCCAGCAGCAAGACAGGGAGGGAAGAGACCCAGTACTTC. Amino acids: CASSKTGREETQYF.

The chain couples TRBV7-2 to TRBJ2-3; 7 positions agree with TRBD2. This CDR3 spans 14 amino acids. Per the germline V gene, CDR1 is SGHTA and CDR2 is FQGNSA. V dropped 2 bases and J dropped 4; count of bases not matched to a gene: 3. In DNA, the CDR3 is TGTGCCAGCAGCTTACCGGGGGGTTCAGATACGCAGTATTTT. Amino acid sequence: CASSLPGGSDTQYF.

The chain recombines TRBV18 with TRBJ2-4, with D perhaps matching TRBD2 (5 bases). Deletions cut 1 base from V and 5 bases from J, with 12 bases between. This CDR3 is 15 amino acids long. Germline values: CDR1 KGHSH, CDR2 LQKENI. The CDR3 protein is CASSPLPGTENIQYF. Written as DNA, the CDR3 is TGTGCCAGCTCACCACTTCCGGGAACCGAAAACATTCAGTACTTC.

The sample holds a few counts of this clonotype. The CDR3 here is CASSPSGAGYGYTF. The CDR3 DNA reads TGTGCCAGCAGTCCTTCAGGGGCTGGCTATGGCTACACCTTC. V is TRBV27 and J is TRBJ1-2; TRBD1 might be the D (6 bases). Germline CDR1 MNHEY, CDR2 SMNVEV (reference sequence). This CDR3 is 14 amino acids long. V lost 5 bases, J lost 4 bases, and 14 bases lay in between.

This clonotype is medium-sized in the sample. The chain has TRBV3-1 and TRBJ1-1; 7 bases fit TRBD1. Germline CDR1 and CDR2: LGHDT and YNNKEL (reference sequence). V was pared by 6 bases and J by 7 bases, with 2 bases of the junction left unmatched. CDR3 length equals 11 residues. The CDR3 DNA sequence: TGTGCCAGCAGACAGGGGCATGAAGCTTTCTTT. Amino acids: CASRQGHEAFF.

The rearrangement joins TRBV19 to TRBJ2-2, with TRBD2 as a possible D gene (6 bases). V lost 10 bases and J lost 2, with 14 bases in between. Germline CDR1 reads LNHDA; CDR2 reads SQIVND (reference sequence). CDR3 length: 14 amino acids. CDR3 bases: TGTGCCACCGTGGGAGGAGTAAACACCGGGGAGCTGTTTTTT. This translates into CATVGGVNTGELFF.

This clonotype has just one count. This rearrangement joins TRBV5-1 to TRBJ2-5, with TRBD2 matching 11 bases. Trimming at V came to 7 bases and at J to 4 bases, leaving 9 bases not matched to a gene. CDR1 SGHRS and CDR2 YFSETQ come from the germline V gene. The CDR3 is made up of 15 amino acids. CDR3 bases: TGCGCCAGCTGCCGTAGCGGGGGGGCCTTAGAGACCCAGTACTTC. It is translated as CASCRSGGALETQYF.

This sequence joins TRBV10-3 and TRBJ2-3, with TRBD2 matching 10 bases. Germline V lookup: CDR1 ENHRY, CDR2 SYGVKD. The CDR3 sequence is 15 residues long. With 2 bases clipped from V and 2 bases from J, the junction kept 1 base outside the gene matches. CDR3 protein: CAISETSGITDTQYF. CDR3 DNA sequence: TGTGCCATCAGTGAGACTAGCGGGATCACAGATACGCAGTATTTT.

The chain couples TRBV6-5 to TRBJ1-1; a possible D gene is TRBD1 (5 bases). The CDR3 covers 15 residues. V was pared by 3 bases and J by 0 bases, with 11 bases between. Germline V gives CDR1 MNHEY, CDR2 SVGAGI. The CDR3 DNA follows: TGTGCCAGCAGTTATTTGACAGCCTTGAACACTGAAGCTTTCTTT. It is translated as CASSYLTALNTEAFF.

This clonotype was seen only a few times. The chain is built from TRBV5-6 and TRBJ2-7; 7 bases map to TRBD1. This CDR3 region has 12 residues. Germline V gives CDR1 SGHDT, CDR2 YYEEEE. V lost 3 bases, J lost 5 bases, and 2 bases stayed unmatched. This CDR3 reads CASSYQGDEQYF. DNA of the CDR3: TGTGCCAGCAGCTACCAGGGGGACGAGCAGTACTTC. Drawing the rest from reference TRBV5-6 and TRBJ2-7, the complete variable domain is DAGVTQSPTHLIKTRGQQVTLRCSPKSGHDTVSWYQQALGQGPQFIFQYYEEEERQRGNFPDRFSGHQFPNYSSELNVNALLLGDSALYLCASSYQGDEQYFGPGTRLTVT.

J is TRBJ2-3 and V is TRBV11-2; D is perhaps TRBD1 or TRBD2 (5 bases each). This CDR3 is built from 13 residues. Germline V gene data show CDR1 as SGHAT and CDR2 as FQNNGV. Trimming removed 2 bases from V and 6 bases from J, with 9 bases in between. The CDR3 DNA follows: TGTGCCAGCAGCTTAACCGAGGGGGATACGCAGTATTTT. Its protein product is CASSLTEGDTQYF. Complete variable domain (other parts from reference TRBV11-2 and TRBJ2-3): EAGVAQSPRYKIIEKRQSVAFWCNPISGHATLYWYQQILGQGPKLLIQFQNNGVVDDSQLPKDRFSAERLKGVDSTLKIQPAKLEDSAVYLCASSLTEGDTQYFGPGTRLTVL.